What follows is one TCR beta chain and its context. With a J-beta primer mix and a sample-barcoded 5' primer, a second PCR ran 7 to 11 cycles. Each CDR3 protein gets one entry after TCRdb re-called the 5' RACE reads with MiXCR. The table records 850,000 or so distinct CDR3 sequences, around 30% of them present only once. These data belong to a study of blood T cells in healthy people across ages. Each sample used at least 6 million PBMCs. Per individual sample, total RNA of at least 6 micrograms was extracted. V shed 4 bases, J shed 8 bases, and the junction held 9 bases outside the gene matches. The CDR3 runs 16 residues. Germline V gene data show CDR1 as MGHRA and CDR2 as YSYEKL.

Sequencing was done on a sample of blood. The TCR originated in an elderly woman in good health. The genes are TRBV4-1 and TRBJ2-1; 12 nucleotides line up with TRBD2. CDR3 nucleotide sequence: TGCGCCAGCAGCCCCATCCTAGCGGGGGGGCCCGATGAGCAGTTCTTC. Its protein product is CASSPILAGGPDEQFF.